The clone carrying this T cell receptor beta chain came up once. Its target is not known. These donors counted as nominally healthy when sampled, but unrecorded immune exposures were likely. This PCR relied on a set of 60 Vbeta primers and 13 Jbeta primers. Assay: immunoSEQ multiplex PCR; the TCRdb copy retains only in-frame clones and omits some. The sample has about 160,000 clones; approximately 75% are singletons. The data were taken from a study of cytomegalovirus exposure and HLA in healthy donors. General study points: HLA restriction was apparent for most CMV-associated TCR beta chains in a later analysis. It was likely that a cluster of highly shared sequence variants was a sequencing artifact. TCR sequences were mostly rare, though some public TCRs occurred in many donors.

The specimen was PBMCs. The sequence was obtained from a woman younger than 35 in good health and CMV-seronegative.

DNA of the CDR3: TGTGCCAGCAGTTTGACTAGGTCCTCCTCCATTGAGCAGTTCTTC. The encoded protein is CASSLTRSSSIEQFF. The rearrangement joins TRBV28 to TRBJ2-1, with a weak D call TRBD2 (6 bases). The V and J ends lost 3 bases and 9 bases respectively, with 18 bases between them. The CDR3 is 15 residues long. Germline CDR1 is MDHEN and CDR2 is SYDVKM.